This T cell receptor beta chain came from a study of early T cells in non-severe SARS-CoV-2 infection. Background on the study: With bulk RNA from unsorted whole blood as input, sequencing yielded unpaired chains.

One entry per CDR3 protein, called by TCRdb with MiXCR from the 5' RACE reads. The data hold approximately 40,000 distinct CDR3 sequences, with approximately 9.1% observed a single time. Germline-derived CDR1 and CDR2 are KGHDR and SFDVKD. CDR3 length: 16 residues. V lost 3 bases and J lost 0; bases outside the gene matches: 3. This clonotype was observed a few times. Input material: whole blood. This rearrangement joins TRBV24-1 to TRBJ2-1, with TRBD2 identical over 8 bases. This clonotype was obtained from an adult who was a healthcare worker with PCR-confirmed SARS-CoV-2 infection or an uninfected control (not recorded which). CDR3 DNA sequence: TGTGCCACCAGTGATGGCGGGGGGAGCTCCTACAATGAGCAGTTCTTC. Protein: CATSDGGGSSYNEQFF.